Presented here are 9 T cell receptor beta chains from one specimen sequenced in a study of cytomegalovirus exposure and HLA in healthy donors. PCR used 60 Vbeta primers and 13 Jbeta primers. The repertoire was sequenced with immunoSEQ multiplex PCR; TCRdb's copy has only in-frame clones and lacks some. The data show approximately 200,000 clones, with about four fifths seen just once and 1.5% held by the top ten. Sequencing was done on a sample of PBMCs. These receptors all come from a girl between 5 and 17 years old in good health and CMV-seropositive.

The rearrangement joins TRBV9 to TRBJ2-7; unclear D gene. Germline CDR1 is SGDLS and CDR2 is YYNGEE. The CDR3 runs 13 residues. V lost 3 bases and J lost 3, with 10 bases in between. The CDR3 protein is CASSETPGYEQYF. DNA of the CDR3: TGTGCCAGCAGCGAAACCCCGGGCTACGAGCAGTACTTC.

This chain joins TRBV4-3 and TRBJ1-3; no firm D call. Germline lookup yields CDR1 LGHNA and CDR2 YSLEER. Between the trimmed V and J ends, which lost 1 base and 2 bases, there was a span of 9 bases. CDR3 length equals 15 residues. The CDR3 loop is CASSQGQNPGNTIYF. CDR3 coding DNA: TGCGCCAGCAGCCAAGGCCAGAACCCTGGAAACACCATATATTTT.

J is TRBJ2-3 and V is TRBV6-5; TRBD1 might be the D (5 bases). The CDR3 contains 14 residues. Germline-derived CDR1 and CDR2 are MNHEY and SVGAGI. Deletions cut 2 bases from V and 3 bases from J, with 9 bases between. The chain's CDR3 is CASSYGQGTDTQYF. The CDR3 nucleotides read TGTGCCAGCAGTTACGGCCAGGGAACAGATACGCAGTATTTT.

This chain uses TRBV5-6 with TRBJ2-5, with TRBD2 matching 9 bases. V lost 0 bases to trimming and J lost 5 bases; unmatched junction nucleotides: 8. There are 16 residues in the CDR3. The germline V gene encodes CDR1 SGHDT and CDR2 YYEEEE. CDR3 loop: CASSLERGAGSETQYF. CDR3 nucleotides: TGTGCCAGCAGCTTGGAGCGGGGGGCGGGCTCGGAGACCCAGTACTTC.

This clone occurred once. The chain employs TRBV15 and TRBJ2-5, with D tentatively TRBD2 (5 bases). The CDR3 runs 15 residues. Looked up from germline, CDR1 is LNHNV and CDR2 is YYDKDF (reference sequence). Trimming took off 1 base at V and 2 bases at J, with 11 bases between the two ends. The CDR3 DNA follows: TGTGCCACCAGCAGAGGGGCTAGCAAGCAAGAGACCCAGTACTTC. The encoded protein is CATSRGASKQETQYF.

The chain recombines TRBV7-9 with TRBJ1-2, with D tentatively TRBD1 (6 bases). Deletions cut 6 bases from V and 8 bases from J, with 22 bases between. The CDR3 is 15 residues long. CDR1 and CDR2 (germline): SEHNR, FQNEAQ (reference sequence). The CDR3 sequence: CASSPTGTRVKGYTF. The CDR3 DNA reads as TGTGCCAGCAGTCCAACAGGGACAAGGGTGAAGGGCTACACCTTC.

This clone has a handful of counts. The chain links TRBV19 to TRBJ2-7; possible D gene TRBD1, 6 bases. Trimming took off 4 bases at V and 1 base at J, with 17 bases between the two ends. Germline V gene sequence: CDR1 LNHDA, CDR2 SQIVND (reference sequence). This CDR3 spans 16 amino acids. The CDR3 is CASSSGGHEISYEQYF. The CDR3 nucleotides are TGTGCCAGTAGTAGTGGGGGACACGAAATTTCCTACGAGCAGTACTTC.

The chain employs TRBV5-1 and TRBJ2-5; weak D call: TRBD2 (6 bases). Germline CDR1 and CDR2: SGHRS and YFSETQ. This CDR3 region has 15 residues. Trimming took off 0 bases at V and 4 bases at J, with 13 bases between the two ends. The CDR3 here is CASSLAAERAETQYF. The CDR3 DNA follows: TGCGCCAGCAGCTTGGCCGCTGAGCGGGCAGAGACCCAGTACTTC.

The rearrangement uses TRBV18 and TRBJ2-2; no definite D call. V dropped 3 bases and J dropped 6 bases, with 8 bases sitting between them. The CDR3 spans 13 residues. Germline-derived CDR1 and CDR2 are KGHSH and LQKENI. This CDR3 reads CASSPSRSGELFF. The CDR3 coding sequence is TGTGCCAGCTCACCCTCGAGGTCCGGGGAGCTGTTTTTT.